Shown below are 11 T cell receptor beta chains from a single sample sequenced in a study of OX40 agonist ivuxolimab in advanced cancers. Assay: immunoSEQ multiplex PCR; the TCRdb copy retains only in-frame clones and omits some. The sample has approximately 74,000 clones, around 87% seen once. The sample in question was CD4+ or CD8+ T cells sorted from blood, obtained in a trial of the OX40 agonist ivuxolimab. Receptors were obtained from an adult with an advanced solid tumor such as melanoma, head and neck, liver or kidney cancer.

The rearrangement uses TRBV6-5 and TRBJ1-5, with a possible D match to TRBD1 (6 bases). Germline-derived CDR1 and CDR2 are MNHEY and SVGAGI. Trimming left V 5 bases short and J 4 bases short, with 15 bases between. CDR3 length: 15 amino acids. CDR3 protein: CASSKARGRNQPQHF. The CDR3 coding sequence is TGTGCCAGCAGTAAGGCTAGGGGGAGGAATCAGCCCCAGCATTTT.

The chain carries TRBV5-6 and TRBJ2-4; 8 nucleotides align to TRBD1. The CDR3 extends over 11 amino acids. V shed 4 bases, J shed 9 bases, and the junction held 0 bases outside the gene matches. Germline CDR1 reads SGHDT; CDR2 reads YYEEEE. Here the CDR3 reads CASSTGGIQYF. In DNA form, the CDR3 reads TGTGCCAGCAGCACAGGGGGCATTCAGTACTTC.

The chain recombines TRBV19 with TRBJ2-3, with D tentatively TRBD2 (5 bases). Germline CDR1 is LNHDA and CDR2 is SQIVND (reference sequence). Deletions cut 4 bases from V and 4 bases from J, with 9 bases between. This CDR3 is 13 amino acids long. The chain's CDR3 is CASSKPSSDTQYF. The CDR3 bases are TGTGCCAGTAGTAAACCTAGCTCAGATACGCAGTATTTT.

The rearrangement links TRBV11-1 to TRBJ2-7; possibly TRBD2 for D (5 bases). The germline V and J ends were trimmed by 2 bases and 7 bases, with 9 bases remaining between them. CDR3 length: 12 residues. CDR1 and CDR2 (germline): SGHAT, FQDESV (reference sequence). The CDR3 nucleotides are TGTGCCAGCAGCTTAATGACGGGGGAGCAGTACTTC. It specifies CASSLMTGEQYF.

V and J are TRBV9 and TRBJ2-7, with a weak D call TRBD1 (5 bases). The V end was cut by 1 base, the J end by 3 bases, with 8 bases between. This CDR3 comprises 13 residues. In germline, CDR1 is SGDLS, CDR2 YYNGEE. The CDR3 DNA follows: TGTGCCAGCAGCGTACAGGGTTACTACGAGCAGTACTTC. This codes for CASSVQGYYEQYF.

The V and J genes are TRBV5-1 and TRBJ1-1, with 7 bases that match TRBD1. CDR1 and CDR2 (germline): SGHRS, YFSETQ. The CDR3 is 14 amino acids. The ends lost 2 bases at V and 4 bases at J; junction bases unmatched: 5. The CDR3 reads CASSFPEGATEAFF. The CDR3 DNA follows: TGCGCCAGCAGCTTTCCAGAGGGGGCCACTGAAGCTTTCTTT.

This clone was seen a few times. The CDR3 DNA reads as TGCGCCAGCAGCTTACAGGGTCTGGGCAATCAGCCCCAGCATTTT. Amino acid sequence: CASSLQGLGNQPQHF. This chain connects TRBV5-1 to TRBJ1-5; tentative D call: TRBD1 (6 bases). This CDR3 is 15 amino acids long. The V gene lost 2 bases and the J gene lost 2 bases, with 11 bases spanning the gap. CDR1 and CDR2 (germline): SGHRS, YFSETQ.

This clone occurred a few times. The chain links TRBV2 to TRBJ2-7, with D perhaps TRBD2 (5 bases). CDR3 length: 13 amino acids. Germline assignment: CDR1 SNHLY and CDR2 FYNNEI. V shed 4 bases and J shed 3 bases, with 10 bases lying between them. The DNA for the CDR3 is TGTGCCAGCAGTGTGAACGGGAACTACGAGCAGTACTTC. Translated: CASSVNGNYEQYF. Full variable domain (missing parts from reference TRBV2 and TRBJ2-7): EPEVTQTPSHQVTQMGQEVILRCVPISNHLYFYWYRQILGQKVEFLVSFYNNEISEKSEIFDDQFSVERPDGSNFTLKIRSTKLEDSAMYFCASSVNGNYEQYFGPGTRLTVT.

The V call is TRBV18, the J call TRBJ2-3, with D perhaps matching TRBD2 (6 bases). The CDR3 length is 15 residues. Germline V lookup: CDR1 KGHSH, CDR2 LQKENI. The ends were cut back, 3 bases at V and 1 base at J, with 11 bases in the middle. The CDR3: CASSPPSARTDTQYF. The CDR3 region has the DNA TGTGCCAGCTCACCTCCTAGCGCCCGCACAGATACGCAGTATTTT.

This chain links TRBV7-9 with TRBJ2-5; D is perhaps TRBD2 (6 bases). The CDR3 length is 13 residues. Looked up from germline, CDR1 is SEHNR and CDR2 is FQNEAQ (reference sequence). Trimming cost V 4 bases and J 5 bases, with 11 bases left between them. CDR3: CASSSTGGETQYF. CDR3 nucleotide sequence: TGTGCCAGCAGCTCAACTGGGGGGGAGACCCAGTACTTC.

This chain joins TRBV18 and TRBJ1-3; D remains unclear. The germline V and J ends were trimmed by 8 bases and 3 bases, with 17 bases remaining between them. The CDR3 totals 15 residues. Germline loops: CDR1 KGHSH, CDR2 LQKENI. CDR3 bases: TGTGCCAGCACGGACCGGAGCGAAGATGGAAACACCATATATTTT. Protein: CASTDRSEDGNTIYF.